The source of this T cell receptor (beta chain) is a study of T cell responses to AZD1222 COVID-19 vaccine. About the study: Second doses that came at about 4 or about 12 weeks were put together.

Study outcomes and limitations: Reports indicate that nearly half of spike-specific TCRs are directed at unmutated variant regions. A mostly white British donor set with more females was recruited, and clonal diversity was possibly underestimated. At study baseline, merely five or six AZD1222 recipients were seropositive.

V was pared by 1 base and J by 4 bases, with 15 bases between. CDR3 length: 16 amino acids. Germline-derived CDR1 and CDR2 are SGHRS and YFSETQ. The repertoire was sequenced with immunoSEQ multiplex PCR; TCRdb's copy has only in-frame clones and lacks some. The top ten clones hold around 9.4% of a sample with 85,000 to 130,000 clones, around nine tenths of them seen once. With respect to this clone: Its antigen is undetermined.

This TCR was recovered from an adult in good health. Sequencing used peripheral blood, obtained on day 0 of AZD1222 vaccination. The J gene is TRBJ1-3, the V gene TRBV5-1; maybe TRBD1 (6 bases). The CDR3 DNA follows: TGCGCCAGCAGCTTGTTAGGGGGGGCTGAAGGAAACACCATATATTTT. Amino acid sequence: CASSLLGGAEGNTIYF.